A single sample gave rise to the 17 T cell receptor beta chains below, sequenced in a study of OX40 agonist ivuxolimab in advanced cancers. Repertoires were generated with immunoSEQ multiplex PCR, while TCRdb's copy carries only in-frame clones and drops some. The sample lists 18,000 or so clones; approximately 72% were seen once. The sample was CD4+ or CD8+ T cells sorted from blood, taken in a trial of the OX40 agonist ivuxolimab. These receptors were obtained from an adult with an advanced solid tumor such as melanoma, head and neck, liver or kidney cancer.

The rearrangement joins TRBV9 to TRBJ1-1; D call uncertain. With 3 bases removed from V and 1 base from J, the gap between germline ends came to 10 bases. CDR1 and CDR2 from the germline V gene are SGDLS and YYNGEE. The CDR3 loop spans 14 amino acids. In DNA, the CDR3 is TGTGCCAGCAGCGATACAGTGGGGAACACTGAAGCTTTCTTT. Its translation is CASSDTVGNTEAFF.

The chain employs TRBV4-2 and TRBJ2-1; 10 bases line up with TRBD2. V shed 5 bases and J 4 bases; nucleotides not matched to a gene: 2. CDR1 is LGHNA and CDR2 is YNFKEQ in the germline V gene. The CDR3 totals 14 residues. The CDR3 protein is CASSDSGGYNEQFF. The CDR3 DNA reads TGTGCCAGCAGCGATAGCGGGGGGTACAATGAGCAGTTCTTC.

The chain has TRBV7-9 and TRBJ2-3; D is ambiguous. Deletions cut 3 bases from V and 3 bases from J, with 19 bases between. The V gene's germline CDR1 is SEHNR and CDR2 FQNEAQ (reference sequence). This CDR3 has 17 residues. The CDR3 sequence: CASSFLNGWVITDTQYF. Here the CDR3 DNA reads TGTGCCAGCAGCTTCCTTAATGGCTGGGTAATAACAGATACGCAGTATTTT. Filled out from reference TRBV7-9 and TRBJ2-3, the complete variable domain reads DTGVSQNPRHKITKRGQNVTFRCDPISEHNRLYWYRQTLGQGPEFLTYFQNEAQLEKSRLLSDRFSAERPKGSFSTLEIQRTEQGDSAMYLCASSFLNGWVITDTQYFGPGTRLTVL.

The chain combines TRBV7-9 with TRBJ2-3; 11 nucleotides align to TRBD1. V was clipped by 4 bases and J by 4 bases; unmatched bases: 10. Germline V CDR1 and CDR2: SEHNR, FQNEAQ (reference sequence). The CDR3 has 17 residues. This CDR3 is CASSSDMAGQGADTQYF. Here the CDR3 DNA reads TGTGCCAGCAGCTCCGACATGGCGGGACAGGGGGCAGATACGCAGTATTTT.

The J gene is TRBJ2-1, the V gene TRBV9, with 7 bases aligning to TRBD2. V lost 0 bases to trimming and J lost 4 bases; unmatched junction nucleotides: 10. The CDR3 is made up of 17 amino acids. Germline CDR1 SGDLS, CDR2 YYNGEE. In DNA form, the CDR3 reads TGTGCCAGCAGCGTAGTTGATGGACTCGGGGGGTACAATGAGCAGTTCTTC. Translation: CASSVVDGLGGYNEQFF.

About this clone itself: The junction does not match germline at one end; this may be a read error. CDR3 nucleotide sequence: TGTGCCAGCAGCGCGAGGACAACGAATACCGGGGAGCTGTTTTTT. Its protein is CASSARTTNTGELFF. The rearrangement joins TRBV9 to TRBJ2-2, with a weak D call TRBD1 (5 bases). This CDR3 comprises 15 residues. CDR1 and CDR2 (germline): SGDLS, YYNGEE. The complete variable domain, with remaining parts taken from reference TRBV9 and TRBJ2-2, reads DSGVTQTPKHLITATGQRVTLRCSPRSGDLSVYWYQQSLDQGLQFLIQYYNGEERAKGNILERFSAQQFPDLHSELNLSSLELGDSALYFCASSARTTNTGELFFGEGSRLTVL.

This chain joins TRBV5-8 and TRBJ1-4; D possibly corresponds to TRBD1 (5 bases). Looked up from germline, CDR1 is SGHTS and CDR2 is YDEGEE. Trimming removed 6 bases from V and 0 bases from J, with 18 bases in between. There are 17 residues in the CDR3. The CDR3 loop reads CASITDEGPATNEKLFF. The CDR3 DNA sequence: TGTGCCAGCATCACGGACGAGGGACCTGCAACTAATGAAAAACTGTTTTTT.

This clone rates as medium-sized. V gene TRBV28 combines with J gene TRBJ2-7; D not certain. The CDR3 contains 13 residues. The germline V and J ends were trimmed by 6 bases and 2 bases, with 11 bases remaining between them. In germline, CDR1 is MDHEN, CDR2 SYDVKM. The CDR3 region has the DNA TGTGCCAGCAGCCTCGCGGCTCCCTACGAGCAGTACTTC. Translated: CASSLAAPYEQYF.

This clone was recorded a few times. The chain uses TRBV7-9 and TRBJ2-7, with D uncertain. The V end lost 1 base, the J end lost 5 bases, and 12 bases lay between the germline ends. Germline V gives CDR1 SEHNR, CDR2 FQNEAQ (reference sequence). CDR3 length: 14 residues. The CDR3 sequence: CASSLVDPLNEQYF. CDR3 sequence (DNA): TGTGCCAGCAGCTTAGTTGACCCTCTTAACGAGCAGTACTTC.

The J gene is TRBJ2-5, the V gene TRBV5-6; 7 positions match TRBD1. The DNA end is a closer match to TRBJ2-7, so the J assignment may be wrong. This CDR3 is 15 amino acids long. The germline V gene has CDR1 SGHDT and CDR2 YYEEEE. The CDR3 is CASSTPRQGRYEQYF. The CDR3 nucleotides are TGTGCCAGCAGCACACCTCGACAGGGTCGGTACGAGCAGTACTTC.

This clone was observed a few times. V usage is TRBV7-9 and J usage is TRBJ2-7, with D possibly TRBD1 on 6 matching bases. The germline V gene encodes CDR1 SEHNR and CDR2 FQNEAQ (reference sequence). V was cut by 10 bases and J by 5 bases, with 12 bases left in between. The CDR3 totals 11 residues. CDR3 bases: TGTGCCACAGGGGTCATCGACGAGCAGTACTTC. This encodes CATGVIDEQYF.

This clone has just a few counts. This chain links TRBV6-8 with TRBJ2-7, with 7 bases aligning to TRBD1. The germline V gene encodes CDR1 MNHGY and CDR2 SAAAGT. This CDR3 is 13 amino acids long. After removal of 7 bases from V and 3 bases from J, the junction contained 6 bases not matched to a gene. In DNA, the CDR3 is TGTGCCAGCACTTGGACAGGCCACTACGAGCAGTACTTC. It translates to CASTWTGHYEQYF.

J is TRBJ1-2 and V is TRBV13; TRBD1 is a possible D gene (6 bases). This CDR3 is 15 amino acids long. V dropped 4 bases and J dropped 7 bases, with 19 bases sitting between them. Germline-derived CDR1 and CDR2 are PRHDT and FYEKMQ (reference sequence). CDR3 nucleotides: TGTGCCAGCAGCTCCTGGGACATTAGGAAGGGTGGCTACACCTTC. Its translation is CASSSWDIRKGGYTF.

The chain couples TRBV18 to TRBJ2-7, with D possibly called TRBD1 or TRBD2 (5 bases each). The CDR3 has 14 amino acids. The V and J ends lost 1 base and 3 bases respectively, with 10 bases between them. Germline V lookup: CDR1 KGHSH, CDR2 LQKENI. The CDR3 DNA reads as TGTGCCAGCTCACCACGGGGGAGAAACTACGAGCAGTACTTC. Protein product: CASSPRGRNYEQYF.

A single count supports this clone. V and J are TRBV28 and TRBJ2-5; 8 bases agree with TRBD1. Germline assignment: CDR1 MDHEN and CDR2 SYDVKM. The J segment lost 4 bases and the V segment lost 5 bases, leaving 12 bases of the junction unmatched. This CDR3 comprises 16 residues. CDR3 bases: TGTGCCAGCAGTCAATTTGCGGGACAGGATATAGAGACCCAGTACTTC. Amino acid sequence: CASSQFAGQDIETQYF.

The V call is TRBV6-6, the J call TRBJ2-5; D possibly uses TRBD1 or TRBD2 (5 bases each). The V end lost 0 bases, the J end lost 7 bases, and 15 bases lay between the germline ends. The CDR3 loop spans 15 amino acids. Germline V gene data show CDR1 as MNHNY and CDR2 as SVGAGI (reference sequence). DNA for the CDR3: TGTGCCAGCAGTTACTCTGAGACAGCGGTCGTGACCCAGTACTTC. The encoded protein is CASSYSETAVVTQYF.

The CDR3 region has the DNA TGTGCCAGCACCACCCCAGGCCACGAGCAGTACTTC. Translation: CASTTPGHEQYF. The genes are TRBV13 and TRBJ2-7; D call uncertain. Germline CDR1 PRHDT, CDR2 FYEKMQ (reference sequence). Trimming removed 7 bases from V and 5 bases from J, with 12 bases in between. CDR3 length: 12 residues.